Shown below are 7 T cell receptor beta chains from a single sample sequenced in a study of blood T cell repertoires in COVID-19. Clones were sequenced by immunoSEQ multiplex PCR, and TCRdb holds only the in-frame ones, with some missing. This sample has a few hundred thousand clones, with around 92% found just once. The sequencing sample was made of peripheral blood. These receptors were collected from a woman aged 30 to 39 with COVID-19, enrolled during active disease.

The CDR3 loop reads CASVSRGPGANVLTF. CDR3 in DNA: TGTGCTAGTGTCTCCAGGGGGCCTGGGGCCAACGTCCTGACTTTC. V gene TRBV12-5 combines with J gene TRBJ2-6, with 8 nucleotides matching TRBD1. Looked up from germline, CDR1 is LGHNT and CDR2 is FRNRAP. The CDR3 consists of 15 residues. With 7 bases clipped from V and 2 bases from J, the junction kept 4 bases outside the gene matches. The variable domain in full, completed from reference TRBV12-5 and TRBJ2-6, reads DARVTQTPRHKVTEMGQEVTMRCQPILGHNTVFWYRQTMMQGLELLAYFRNRAPLDDSGMPKDRFSAEMPDATLATLKIQPSEPRDSAVYFCASVSRGPGANVLTFGAGSRLTVL.

Note on this clone: Different DNA sequences within this sample yield the same CDR3. The V gene is TRBV7-2, the J gene TRBJ2-5, with 7 positions matching TRBD1. The CDR3 loop spans 14 amino acids. After removal of 0 bases from V and 5 bases from J, the junction contained 3 bases not matched to a gene. The germline gives CDR1 SGHTA, CDR2 FQGNSA. The chain's CDR3 is CASSLAGRGETQYF. DNA of the CDR3: TGTGCCAGCAGCTTAGCCGGCAGGGGGGAGACCCAGTACTTC. The full variable domain, rest sourced from reference TRBV7-2 and TRBJ2-5, is GAGVSQSPSNKVTEKGKDVELRCDPISGHTALYWYRQSLGQGLEFLIYFQGNSAPDKSGLPSDRFSAERTGGSVSTLTIQRTQQEDSAVYLCASSLAGRGETQYFGPGTRLLVL.

The CDR3 spells CAWSAPCLVQETQYF. The CDR3 nucleotides are TGTGCCTGGAGTGCCCCCTGTCTAGTCCAAGAGACCCAGTACTTC. The chain is built from TRBV30 and TRBJ2-5; the D is unclear. The CDR3 consists of 15 residues. Trimming shortened V by 1 base and J by 1 base, and 13 bases separated the two germline ends. The V gene's germline CDR1 is GTSNPN and CDR2 SVGIG (reference sequence).

The genes are TRBV11-2 and TRBJ1-1; D unclear. Germline V gene sequence: CDR1 SGHAT, CDR2 FQNNGV. There are 13 residues in the CDR3. V was shortened by 0 bases and J by 4 bases, with 6 bases between the two germline ends. CDR3 region: CASSLERVTEAFF. DNA of the CDR3: TGTGCCAGCAGCTTAGAGAGGGTCACTGAAGCTTTCTTT.

The rearrangement joins TRBV5-4 to TRBJ1-1; D not resolved. CDR3 length: 15 amino acids. Germline V CDR1 and CDR2: SGHNT, YYREEE (reference sequence). V lost 2 bases and J lost 1, with 12 bases in between. The CDR3 is CASSFAGGQNTEAFF. DNA of the CDR3: TGTGCCAGCAGCTTCGCTGGCGGGCAGAACACTGAAGCTTTCTTT.

This clone came up a few times. The rearrangement uses TRBV4-3 and TRBJ2-7; 10 bases are a match to TRBD1. Germline-derived CDR1 and CDR2 are LGHNA and YSLEER. J gave up 4 bases and V 2 bases, and 5 bases lay outside the gene matches. The CDR3 spans 15 residues. CDR3 sequence reads: CASSQRDRGEYEQYF. DNA for the CDR3: TGCGCCAGCAGCCAAAGGGACAGGGGAGAATACGAGCAGTACTTC.

The chain recombines TRBV28 with TRBJ2-7, with TRBD1 matching over 7 bases. V shed 6 bases, J shed 0 bases, and the junction held 5 bases outside the gene matches. CDR3 size: 14 residues. The germline gives CDR1 MDHEN, CDR2 SYDVKM. The chain's CDR3 is CASRGGGSSYEQYV. The DNA of the CDR3 is TGTGCCAGCAGAGGGGGCGGTAGCTCCTACGAGCAGTACGTC.